This paragraph reports one TCR beta chain. The data were obtained in a study of T cell responses to AZD1222 COVID-19 vaccine. Here immunoSEQ multiplex PCR was the method, and the copy in TCRdb shows in-frame clones only, minus some. Seen here are tens of thousands of clones, 80% observed once, and the top ten hold roughly 21%. This sample comprised peripheral blood, obtained on day 0 of AZD1222 vaccination. The receptor comes from an adult in good health.

The CDR3 protein is CASSLSHAVSEQFF. DNA for the CDR3: TGTGCCAGCAGCTTATCCCACGCTGTCAGTGAGCAGTTCTTC. The rearrangement joins TRBV7-2 to TRBJ2-1; no definite D call. From germline, CDR1 is SGHTA and CDR2 FQGNSA. Between the trimmed V and J ends, which lost 2 bases and 9 bases, there was a span of 14 bases. The CDR3 contains 14 residues.